This T cell receptor (beta chain) was found in a study of T cells in Graves' hyperthyroidism and ophthalmopathy. Study-level results: Blood held most thyroid clonotypes expanded above 0.001 frequency.

TCR beta CDR3 sequences were amplified from RNA transcripts. Carried out on the TCR CDR3, a first-round RT-PCR used the HTBI primer set. TCRdb itself ran the multiplex PCR reads through MiXCR, one entry per CDR3 protein. This table holds some 720,000 distinct CDR3 sequences, about 17% found once. The germline V and J ends were trimmed by 5 bases and 2 bases, with 16 bases remaining between them. CDR1 SGHAT and CDR2 FQDESV come from the germline V gene (reference sequence). The CDR3 is 15 residues long. This clonotype showed up just a few times. The antigen is undetermined. For Graves' hyperthyroidism to be stable, ophthalmopathy could not progress within 18 months. Diagnoses were established using clinical symptoms, serum thyroxine and TRAb, thyroid ultrasound and orbital computed tomography. Fresh peripheral blood, 10 ml, was the source of the PBMCs.

The sequence was obtained from a young man with Graves' hyperthyroidism. Source material: blood. V is TRBV11-1 and J is TRBJ2-7; the D call may be TRBD1 or TRBD2 (5 bases each). For the CDR3, the DNA is TGTGCCAGCAGCCAGAGTCGGGGCCCTACCTACGAGCAGTACTTC. Protein: CASSQSRGPTYEQYF. The complete variable domain, with remaining parts taken from reference TRBV11-1 and TRBJ2-7, reads EAEVAQSPRYKITEKSQAVAFWCDPISGHATLYWYRQILGQGPELLVQFQDESVVDDSQLPKDRFSAERLKGVDSTLKIQPAELGDSAMYLCASSQSRGPTYEQYFGPGTRLTVT.